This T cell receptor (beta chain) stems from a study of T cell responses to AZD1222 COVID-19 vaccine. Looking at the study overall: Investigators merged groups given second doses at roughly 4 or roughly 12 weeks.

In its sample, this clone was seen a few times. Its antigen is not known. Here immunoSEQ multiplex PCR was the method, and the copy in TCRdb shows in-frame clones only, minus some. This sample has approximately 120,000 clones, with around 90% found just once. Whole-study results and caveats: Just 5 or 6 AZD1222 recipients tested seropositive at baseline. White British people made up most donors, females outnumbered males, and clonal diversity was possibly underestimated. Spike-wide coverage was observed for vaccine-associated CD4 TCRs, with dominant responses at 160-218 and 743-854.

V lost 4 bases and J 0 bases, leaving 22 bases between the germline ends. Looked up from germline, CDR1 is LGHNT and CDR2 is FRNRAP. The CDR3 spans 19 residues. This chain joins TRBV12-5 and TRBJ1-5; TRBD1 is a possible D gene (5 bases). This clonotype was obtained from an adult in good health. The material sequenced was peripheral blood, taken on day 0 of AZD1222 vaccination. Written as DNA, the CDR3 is TGTGCTAGTGGTTGGAACCGGGACGGAGAAATTTATAGCAATCAGCCCCAGCATTTT. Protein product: CASGWNRDGEIYSNQPQHF.